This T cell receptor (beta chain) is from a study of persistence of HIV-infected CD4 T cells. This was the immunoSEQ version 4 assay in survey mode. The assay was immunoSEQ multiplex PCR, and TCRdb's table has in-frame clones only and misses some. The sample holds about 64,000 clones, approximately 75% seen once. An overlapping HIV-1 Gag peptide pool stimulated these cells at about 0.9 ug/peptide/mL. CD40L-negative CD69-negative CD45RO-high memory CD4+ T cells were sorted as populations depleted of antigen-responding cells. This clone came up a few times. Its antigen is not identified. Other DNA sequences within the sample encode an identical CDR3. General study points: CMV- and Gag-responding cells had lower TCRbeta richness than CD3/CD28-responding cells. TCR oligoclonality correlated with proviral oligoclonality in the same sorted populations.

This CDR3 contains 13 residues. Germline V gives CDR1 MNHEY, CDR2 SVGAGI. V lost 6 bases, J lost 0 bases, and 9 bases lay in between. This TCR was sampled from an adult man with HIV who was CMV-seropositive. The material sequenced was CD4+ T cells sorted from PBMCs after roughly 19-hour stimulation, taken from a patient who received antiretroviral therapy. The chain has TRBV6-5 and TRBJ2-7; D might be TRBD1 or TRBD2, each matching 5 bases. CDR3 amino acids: CASSRDGSYEQYF. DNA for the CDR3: TGTGCCAGCAGCCGGGACGGCTCCTACGAGCAGTACTTC.